Listed below are T cell receptor beta chains from one sample, sequenced in a study of OX40 agonist ivuxolimab in advanced cancers. Clones were sequenced by immunoSEQ multiplex PCR, and TCRdb holds only the in-frame ones, with some missing. Among fewer than 70,000 clones, 91% were seen once, and the ten largest hold about an eighth. This specimen was CD4+ or CD8+ T cells sorted from blood, taken in a trial of the OX40 agonist ivuxolimab. These receptors were obtained from an adult with an advanced solid tumor such as melanoma, head and neck, liver or kidney cancer. CDR3s include the opening cysteine and the closing phenylalanine or tryptophan. The order of the fields is CDR3 protein, CDR3 DNA, D gene, clone size, V gene, J gene. A D gene is named only where the DNA matches it firmly. Clone size is stated in some rows and not others, as once, few, many or a class when expanded.

CDR3: CAILWGGNTGELFF
DNA: TGTGCCATACTTTGGGGGGGGAACACCGGGGAGCTGTTTTTT
D: TRBD2
size: -
V: TRBV2
J: TRBJ2-2

CDR3: CSARQNGNTDTQYF
DNA: TGCAGCGCCCGACAGAACGGGAACACAGATACGCAGTATTTT
D: -
size: -
V: TRBV29-1
J: TRBJ2-3

CDR3: CASSFLSGHMTDTQYF
DNA: TGTGCCAGCAGTTTCTTGTCAGGACACATGACAGATACGCAGTATTTT
D: -
size: -
V: TRBV28
J: TRBJ2-3

CDR3: CASSLSWEYNEKLFF
DNA: TGTGCCAGCAGCTTGTCGTGGGAATATAATGAAAAACTGTTTTTT
D: -
size: -
V: TRBV7-9
J: TRBJ1-4

CDR3: CASSLRTGRQETQYF
DNA: TGTGCCAGCAGCTTAAGGACAGGGAGGCAAGAGACCCAGTACTTC
D: TRBD1
size: few
V: TRBV7-9
J: TRBJ2-5

CDR3: CASRAGTSGSDEQFF
DNA: TGTGCCAGCAGAGCCGGGACTAGCGGGAGTGATGAGCAGTTCTTC
D: TRBD2
size: -
V: TRBV6-1
J: TRBJ2-1

CDR3: CASRRTSENLYEQYF
DNA: TGTGCCAGCAGAAGGACTAGCGAGAACCTCTACGAGCAGTACTTC
D: TRBD2
size: -
V: TRBV5-6
J: TRBJ2-7

CDR3: CASNSPGQNSPLGTDTQYF
DNA: TGTGCCAGCAACAGCCCGGGACAGAATTCTCCTTTAGGCACAGATACGCAGTATTTT
D: TRBD1
size: -
V: TRBV7-9
J: TRBJ2-3

CDR3: CASSLVGLGGYEQYF
DNA: TGTGCCAGCAGCTTAGTAGGGCTGGGGGGCTACGAGCAGTACTTC
D: -
size: -
V: TRBV11-3
J: TRBJ2-7

CDR3: CASSSGRATGELFF
DNA: TGTGCCAGCAGTAGCGGGAGGGCCACCGGGGAGCTGTTTTTT
D: TRBD2
size: once
V: TRBV6-5
J: TRBJ2-2

CDR3: CATSRGLAGNYNEQFF
DNA: TGTGCCACCAGCAGGGGACTAGCGGGGAACTACAATGAGCAGTTCTTC
D: TRBD2
size: -
V: TRBV15
J: TRBJ2-1

CDR3: CASSSSGYNAEAFF
DNA: TGTGCCAGCAGCTCAAGCGGATACAACGCTGAAGCTTTCTTT
D: -
size: -
V: TRBV5-6
J: TRBJ1-1

CDR3: CSVNGGGNTGELFF
DNA: TGCAGCGTCAACGGAGGGGGGAACACCGGGGAGCTGTTTTTT
D: -
size: -
V: TRBV29-1
J: TRBJ2-2

CDR3: CASSTDSRVTGEYTEAFF
DNA: TGTGCCAGCAGTACGGACAGTAGAGTGACAGGGGAGTACACTGAAGCTTTCTTT
D: TRBD1
size: -
V: TRBV28
J: TRBJ1-1